This T cell receptor beta chain was sequenced for a study of response to subunit inactivated influenza vaccine. General study findings and limits: It was the authors' suggestion that each seasonal influenza vaccination recruits few new T cells.

The CDR3 length is 13 residues. CDR1 is SGHKS, CDR2 YYEKEE, per germline (reference sequence). V gave up 0 bases and J gave up 3 bases, with 6 bases separating them. Comments on this clonotype: What it recognizes is unknown.

TCRdb reanalysed the RT-PCR reads using MiXCR and keeps one entry per CDR3 protein. The sample records roughly 790,000 distinct CDR3 sequences, 21% being singletons. The source of this sequence is a man aged 50 to 60 who received an inactivated influenza vaccine. The chain joins TRBV5-5 to TRBJ1-1; the D is unclear. Sequenced material: PBMCs from blood, taken around 5 days after vaccination. In nucleotides, the CDR3 is TGTGCCAGCAGCTTGGGGCCGGACACTGAAGCTTTCTTT. This codes for CASSLGPDTEAFF.